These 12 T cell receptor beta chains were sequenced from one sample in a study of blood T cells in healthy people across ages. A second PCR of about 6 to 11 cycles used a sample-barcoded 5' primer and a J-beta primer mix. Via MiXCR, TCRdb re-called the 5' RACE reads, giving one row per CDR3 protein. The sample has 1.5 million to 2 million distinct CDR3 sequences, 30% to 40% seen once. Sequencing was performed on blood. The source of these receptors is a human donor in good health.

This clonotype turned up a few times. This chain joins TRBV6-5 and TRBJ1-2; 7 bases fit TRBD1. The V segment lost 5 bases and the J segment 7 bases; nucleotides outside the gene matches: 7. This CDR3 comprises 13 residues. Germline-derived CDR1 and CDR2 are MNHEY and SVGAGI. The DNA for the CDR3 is TGTGCCAGCAGTACCGCGGACAGGCTTGGCTACACCTTC. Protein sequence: CASSTADRLGYTF.

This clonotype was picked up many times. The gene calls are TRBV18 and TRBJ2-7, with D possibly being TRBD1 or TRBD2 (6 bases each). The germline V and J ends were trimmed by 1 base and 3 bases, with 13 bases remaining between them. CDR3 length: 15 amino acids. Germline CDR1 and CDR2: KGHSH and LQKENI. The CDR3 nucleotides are TGTGCCAGCTCACCACAGGGGGGACGGGTCTACGAGCAGTACTTC. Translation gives CASSPQGGRVYEQYF.

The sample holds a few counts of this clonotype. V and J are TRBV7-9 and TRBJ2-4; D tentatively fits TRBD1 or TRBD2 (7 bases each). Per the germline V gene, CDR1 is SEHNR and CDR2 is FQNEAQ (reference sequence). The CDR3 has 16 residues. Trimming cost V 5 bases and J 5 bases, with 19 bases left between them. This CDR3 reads CASSPREGALENIQYF. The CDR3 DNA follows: TGTGCCAGCAGCCCCAGGGAGGGGGCGCTGGAAAACATTCAGTACTTC.

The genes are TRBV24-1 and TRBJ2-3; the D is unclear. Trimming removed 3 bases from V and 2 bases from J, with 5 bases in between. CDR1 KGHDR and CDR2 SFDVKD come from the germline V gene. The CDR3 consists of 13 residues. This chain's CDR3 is CATSDAATDTQYF. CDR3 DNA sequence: TGTGCCACCAGTGATGCAGCCACAGATACGCAGTATTTT.

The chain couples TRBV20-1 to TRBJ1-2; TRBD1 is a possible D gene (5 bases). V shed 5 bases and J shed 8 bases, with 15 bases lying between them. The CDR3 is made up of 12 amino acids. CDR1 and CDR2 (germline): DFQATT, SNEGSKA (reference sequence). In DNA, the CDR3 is TGCAGTGCTGGCTCCGGGGCGTACGGCTACACCTTC. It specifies CSAGSGAYGYTF.

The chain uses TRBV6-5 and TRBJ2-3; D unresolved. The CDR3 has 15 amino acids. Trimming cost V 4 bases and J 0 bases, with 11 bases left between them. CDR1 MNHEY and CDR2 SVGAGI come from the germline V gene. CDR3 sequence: CASSSTPESTDTQYF. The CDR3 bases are TGTGCCAGCAGTTCGACACCCGAGAGCACAGATACGCAGTATTTT.

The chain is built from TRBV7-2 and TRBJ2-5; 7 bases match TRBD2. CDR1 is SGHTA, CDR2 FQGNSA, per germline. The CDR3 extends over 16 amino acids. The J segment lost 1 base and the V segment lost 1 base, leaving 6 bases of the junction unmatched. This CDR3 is CASSLVSSGVQETQYF. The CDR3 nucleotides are TGTGCCAGCAGCTTAGTGTCTAGCGGCGTCCAAGAGACCCAGTACTTC.

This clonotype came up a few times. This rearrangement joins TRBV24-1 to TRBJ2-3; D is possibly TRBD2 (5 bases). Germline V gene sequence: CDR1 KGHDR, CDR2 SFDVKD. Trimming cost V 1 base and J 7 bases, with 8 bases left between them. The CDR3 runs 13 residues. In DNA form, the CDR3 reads TGTGCCACCAGTGATTTCCCCGGGAATACGCAGTATTTT. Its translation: CATSDFPGNTQYF.

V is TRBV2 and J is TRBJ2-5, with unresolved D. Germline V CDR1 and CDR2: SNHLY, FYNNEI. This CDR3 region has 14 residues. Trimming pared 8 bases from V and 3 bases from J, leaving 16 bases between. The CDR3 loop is CASGVMTGKETQYF. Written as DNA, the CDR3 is TGTGCCAGCGGGGTAATGACTGGGAAAGAGACCCAGTACTTC.

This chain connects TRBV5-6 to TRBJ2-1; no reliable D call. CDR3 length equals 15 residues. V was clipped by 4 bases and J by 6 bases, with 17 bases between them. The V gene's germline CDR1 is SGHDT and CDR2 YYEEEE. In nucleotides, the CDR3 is TGTGCCAGCAGCACCGTCATGGGGTATAGCAATGAGCAGTTCTTC. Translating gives CASSTVMGYSNEQFF.

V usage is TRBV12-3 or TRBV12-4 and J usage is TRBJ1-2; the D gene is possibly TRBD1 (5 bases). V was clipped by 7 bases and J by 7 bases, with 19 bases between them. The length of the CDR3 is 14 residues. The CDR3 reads CASTTGGGESGYTF. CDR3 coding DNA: TGTGCCAGCACCACCGGGGGTGGGGAAAGTGGCTACACCTTC.

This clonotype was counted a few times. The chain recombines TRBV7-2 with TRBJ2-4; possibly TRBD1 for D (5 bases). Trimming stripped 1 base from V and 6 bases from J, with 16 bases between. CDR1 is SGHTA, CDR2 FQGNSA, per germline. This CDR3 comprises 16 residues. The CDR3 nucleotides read TGTGCCAGCAGCTTAGAGCAGGGCCGCGGTGGAAACATTCAGTACTTC. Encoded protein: CASSLEQGRGGNIQYF.